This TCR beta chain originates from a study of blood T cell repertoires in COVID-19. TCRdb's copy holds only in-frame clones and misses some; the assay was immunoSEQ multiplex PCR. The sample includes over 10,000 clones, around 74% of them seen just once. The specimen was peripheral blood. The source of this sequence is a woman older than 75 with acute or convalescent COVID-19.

The CDR3 protein is CASSQDSGGGYGYTF. In DNA, the CDR3 is TGCGCCAGCAGCCAGGATTCAGGGGGCGGCTATGGCTACACCTTC. The rearrangement links TRBV4-3 to TRBJ1-2; 8 bases agree with TRBD1. V was clipped by 3 bases and J by 4 bases; unmatched bases: 7. Germline V lookup: CDR1 LGHNA, CDR2 YSLEER. The CDR3 length is 15 residues.